This T cell receptor beta chain is from a study of cytomegalovirus exposure and HLA in healthy donors. Study context: Out of 350 to 400 genotyped donors, roughly 80% belonged to the Caucasian-associated ancestry cluster.

Study-wide results and limits: Trimming of TCR beta V- and J-genes showed a link, identified in a later analysis, to a missense DCLRE1C variant.

Use of 60 Vbeta and 13 Jbeta primers characterized the PCR. Source study methods: Tens of millions of unique TCR beta chains, 8.5 million to 14 million shared, were counted in a later analysis. Produced via immunoSEQ multiplex PCR; TCRdb's table is partial and in-frame only. D and trimming were read from the DNA, whereas the V and J calls and clone size are those reported in that table. This table has 150,000 to 200,000 clones, approximately 77% appearing once. Comments on this clone: Its antigen is not identified.

CDR1 SGHDT and CDR2 YYEEEE come from the germline V gene. The CDR3 is made up of 13 amino acids. Unmatched junction bases numbered 7, after V lost 3 bases and J lost 7 bases. V usage is TRBV5-6 and J usage is TRBJ2-7; TRBD2 aligns across 7 bases. Sequencing was done on a sample of PBMCs. The source is a man in his forties in good health and CMV-seropositive. CDR3 in DNA: TGTGCCAGCAGCTATTCGGGAGGTTCTGAGCAGTACTTC. As protein: CASSYSGGSEQYF. Filled out from reference TRBV5-6 and TRBJ2-7, the complete variable domain reads DAGVTQSPTHLIKTRGQQVTLRCSPKSGHDTVSWYQQALGQGPQFIFQYYEEEERQRGNFPDRFSGHQFPNYSSELNVNALLLGDSALYLCASSYSGGSEQYFGPGTRLTVT.